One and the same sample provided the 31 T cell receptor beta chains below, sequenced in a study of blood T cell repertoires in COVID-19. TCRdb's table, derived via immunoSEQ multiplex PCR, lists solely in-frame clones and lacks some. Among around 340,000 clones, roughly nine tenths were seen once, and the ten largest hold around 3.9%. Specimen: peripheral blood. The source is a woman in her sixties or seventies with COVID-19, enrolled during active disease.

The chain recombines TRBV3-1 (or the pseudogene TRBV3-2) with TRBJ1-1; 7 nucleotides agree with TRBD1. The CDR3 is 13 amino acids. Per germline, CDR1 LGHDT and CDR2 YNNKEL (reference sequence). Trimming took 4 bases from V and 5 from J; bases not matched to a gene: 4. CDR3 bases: TGTGCCAGCAGCCGACAGGGAGGAACTGAAGCTTTCTTT. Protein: CASSRQGGTEAFF.

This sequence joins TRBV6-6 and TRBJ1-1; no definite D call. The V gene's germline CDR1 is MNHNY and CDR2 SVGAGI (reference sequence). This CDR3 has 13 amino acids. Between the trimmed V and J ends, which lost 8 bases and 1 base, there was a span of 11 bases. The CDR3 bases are TGTGCCAGCGGGCGGGTGGAGAACACTGAAGCTTTCTTT. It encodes CASGRVENTEAFF.

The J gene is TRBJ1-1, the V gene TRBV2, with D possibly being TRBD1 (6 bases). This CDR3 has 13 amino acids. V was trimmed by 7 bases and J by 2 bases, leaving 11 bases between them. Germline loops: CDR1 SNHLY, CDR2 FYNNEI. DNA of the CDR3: TGTGCCAGCACTACGGACAGCAACACTGAAGCTTTCTTT. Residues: CASTTDSNTEAFF.

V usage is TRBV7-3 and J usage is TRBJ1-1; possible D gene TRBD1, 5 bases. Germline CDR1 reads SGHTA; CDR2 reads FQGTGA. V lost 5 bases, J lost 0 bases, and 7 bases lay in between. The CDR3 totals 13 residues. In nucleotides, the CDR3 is TGTGCCAGCAGCAAGACAGTGAACACTGAAGCTTTCTTT. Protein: CASSKTVNTEAFF.

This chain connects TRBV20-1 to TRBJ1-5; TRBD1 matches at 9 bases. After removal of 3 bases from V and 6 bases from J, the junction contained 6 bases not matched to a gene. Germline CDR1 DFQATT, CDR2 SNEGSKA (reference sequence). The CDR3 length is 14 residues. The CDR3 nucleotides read TGCAGTGCTAGTGCGGGACAGGGACGTCAGCCCCAGCATTTT. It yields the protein CSASAGQGRQPQHF.

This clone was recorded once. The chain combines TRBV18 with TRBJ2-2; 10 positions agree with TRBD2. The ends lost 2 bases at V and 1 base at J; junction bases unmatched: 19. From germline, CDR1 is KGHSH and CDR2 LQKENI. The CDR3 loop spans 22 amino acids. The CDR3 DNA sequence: TGTGCCAGCTCACCAAGCCCGAACATTGGGCTAGCGGGGGACAAGAACACCGGGGAGCTGTTTTTT. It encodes CASSPSPNIGLAGDKNTGELFF.

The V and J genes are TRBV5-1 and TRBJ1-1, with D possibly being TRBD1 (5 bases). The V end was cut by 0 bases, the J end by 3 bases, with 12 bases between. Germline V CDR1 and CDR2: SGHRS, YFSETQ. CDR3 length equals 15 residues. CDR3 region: CASSLVPGEYTEAFF. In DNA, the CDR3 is TGCGCCAGCAGCTTGGTCCCGGGGGAATACACTGAAGCTTTCTTT.

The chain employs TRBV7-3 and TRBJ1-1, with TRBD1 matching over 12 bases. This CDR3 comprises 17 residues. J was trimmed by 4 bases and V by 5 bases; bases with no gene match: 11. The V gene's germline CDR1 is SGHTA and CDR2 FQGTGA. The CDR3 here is CASSPGQGAPRATEAFF. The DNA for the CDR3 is TGTGCCAGCAGCCCGGGACAGGGGGCGCCCCGGGCCACTGAAGCTTTCTTT.

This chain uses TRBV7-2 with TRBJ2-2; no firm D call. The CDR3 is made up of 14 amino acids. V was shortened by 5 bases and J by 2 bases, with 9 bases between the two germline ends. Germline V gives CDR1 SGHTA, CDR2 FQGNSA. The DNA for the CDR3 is TGTGCCAGCAGCCTGGGCCTTAACACCGGGGAGCTGTTTTTT. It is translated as CASSLGLNTGELFF.

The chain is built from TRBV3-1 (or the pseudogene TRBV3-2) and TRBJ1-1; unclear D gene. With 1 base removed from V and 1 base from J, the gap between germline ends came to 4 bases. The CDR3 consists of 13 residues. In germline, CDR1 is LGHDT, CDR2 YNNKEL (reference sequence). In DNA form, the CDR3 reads TGTGCCAGCAGCCAAGCTTGGAACACTGAAGCTTTCTTT. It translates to CASSQAWNTEAFF.

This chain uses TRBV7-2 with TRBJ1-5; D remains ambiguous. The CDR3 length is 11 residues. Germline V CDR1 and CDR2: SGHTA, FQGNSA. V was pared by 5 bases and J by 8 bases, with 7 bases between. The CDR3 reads CASSLQEPQHF. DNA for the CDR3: TGTGCCAGCAGCCTCCAGGAGCCCCAGCATTTT.

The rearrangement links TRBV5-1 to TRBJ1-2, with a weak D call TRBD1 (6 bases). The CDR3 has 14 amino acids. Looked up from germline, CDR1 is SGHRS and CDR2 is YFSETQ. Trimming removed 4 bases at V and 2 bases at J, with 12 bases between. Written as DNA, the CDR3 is TGCGCCAGCAGCCCCGGACAGAAAAACTATGGCTACACCTTC. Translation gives CASSPGQKNYGYTF.

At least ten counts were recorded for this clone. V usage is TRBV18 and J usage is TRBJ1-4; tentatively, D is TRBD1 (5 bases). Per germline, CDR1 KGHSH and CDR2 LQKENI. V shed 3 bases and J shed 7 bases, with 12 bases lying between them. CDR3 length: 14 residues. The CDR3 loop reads CASSPAGYGEKLFF. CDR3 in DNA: TGTGCCAGCTCACCCGCAGGGTACGGTGAAAAACTGTTTTTT.

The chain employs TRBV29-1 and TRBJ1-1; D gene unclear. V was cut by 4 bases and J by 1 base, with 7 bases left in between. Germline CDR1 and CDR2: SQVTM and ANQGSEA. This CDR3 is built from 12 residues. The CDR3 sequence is CSVVAGNTEAFF. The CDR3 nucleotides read TGCAGCGTTGTAGCGGGGAACACTGAAGCTTTCTTT.

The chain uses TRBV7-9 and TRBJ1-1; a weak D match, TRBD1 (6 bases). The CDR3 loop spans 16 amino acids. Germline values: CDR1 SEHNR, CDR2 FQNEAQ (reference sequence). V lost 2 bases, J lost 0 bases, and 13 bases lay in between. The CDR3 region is CASSLSDRIMNTEAFF. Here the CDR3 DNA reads TGTGCCAGCAGCTTATCTGACAGGATCATGAACACTGAAGCTTTCTTT. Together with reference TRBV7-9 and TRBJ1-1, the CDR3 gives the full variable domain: DTGVSQNPRHKITKRGQNVTFRCDPISEHNRLYWYRQTLGQGPEFLTYFQNEAQLEKSRLLSDRFSAERPKGSFSTLEIQRTEQGDSAMYLCASSLSDRIMNTEAFFGQGTRLTVV.

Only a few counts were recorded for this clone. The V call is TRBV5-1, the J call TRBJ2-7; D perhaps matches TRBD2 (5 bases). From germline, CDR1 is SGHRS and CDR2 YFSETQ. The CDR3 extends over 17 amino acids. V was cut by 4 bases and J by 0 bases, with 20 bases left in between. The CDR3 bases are TGCGCCAGCAGCCCGACCACGCTAGCAGGCGCCTCCTACGAGCAGTACTTC. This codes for CASSPTTLAGASYEQYF.

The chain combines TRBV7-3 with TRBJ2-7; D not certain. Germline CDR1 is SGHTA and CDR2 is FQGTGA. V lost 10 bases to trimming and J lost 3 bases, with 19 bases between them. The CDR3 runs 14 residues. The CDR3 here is CATQPGGGFYEQYF. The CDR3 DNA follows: TGTGCCACCCAACCCGGCGGCGGCTTCTACGAGCAGTACTTC.

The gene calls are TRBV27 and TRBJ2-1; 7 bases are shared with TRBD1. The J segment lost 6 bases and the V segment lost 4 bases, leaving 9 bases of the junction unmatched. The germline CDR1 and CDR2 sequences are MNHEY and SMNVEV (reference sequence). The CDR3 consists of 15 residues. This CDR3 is CASSSWDSRGNEQFF. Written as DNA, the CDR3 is TGTGCCAGCAGTTCCTGGGACAGTAGGGGCAATGAGCAGTTCTTC.

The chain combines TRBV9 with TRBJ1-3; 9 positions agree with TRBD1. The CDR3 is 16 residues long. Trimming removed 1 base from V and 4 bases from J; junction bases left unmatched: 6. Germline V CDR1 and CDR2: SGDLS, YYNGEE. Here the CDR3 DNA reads TGTGCCAGCAGCGTAACTATTGGGACAGGGGGAAACACCATATATTTT. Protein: CASSVTIGTGGNTIYF.

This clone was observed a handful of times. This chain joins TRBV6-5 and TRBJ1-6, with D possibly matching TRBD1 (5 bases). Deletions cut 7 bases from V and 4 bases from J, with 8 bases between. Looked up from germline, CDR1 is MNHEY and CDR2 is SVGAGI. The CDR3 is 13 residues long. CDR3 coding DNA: TGTGCCAGCAAGACAGAATATAATTCACCCCTCCACTTT. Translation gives CASKTEYNSPLHF.

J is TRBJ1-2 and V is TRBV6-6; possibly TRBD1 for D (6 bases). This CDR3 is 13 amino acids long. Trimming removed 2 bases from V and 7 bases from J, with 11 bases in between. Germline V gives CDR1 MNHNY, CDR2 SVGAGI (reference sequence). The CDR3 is CASSYGGGAGYTF. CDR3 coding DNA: TGTGCCAGCAGTTACGGCGGGGGCGCTGGCTACACCTTC.

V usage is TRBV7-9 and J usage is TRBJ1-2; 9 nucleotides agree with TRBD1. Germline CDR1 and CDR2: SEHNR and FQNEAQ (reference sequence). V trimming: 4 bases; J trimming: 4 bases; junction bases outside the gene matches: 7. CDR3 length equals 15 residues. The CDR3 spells CASSSRDRDRYGYTF. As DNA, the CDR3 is TGTGCCAGCAGCTCCCGGGACAGGGACCGCTATGGCTACACCTTC.

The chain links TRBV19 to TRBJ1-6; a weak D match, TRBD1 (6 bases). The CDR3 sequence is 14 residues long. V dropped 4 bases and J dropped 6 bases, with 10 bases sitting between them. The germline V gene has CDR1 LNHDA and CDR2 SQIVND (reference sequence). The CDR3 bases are TGTGCCAGTAGTAATGGACAGCGTAATTCACCCCTCCACTTT. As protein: CASSNGQRNSPLHF.

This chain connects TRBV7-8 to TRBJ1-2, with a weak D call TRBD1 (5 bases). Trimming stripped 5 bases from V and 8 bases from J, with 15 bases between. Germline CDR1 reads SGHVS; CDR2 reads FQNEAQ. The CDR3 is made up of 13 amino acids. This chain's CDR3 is CASSPGGAWGYTF. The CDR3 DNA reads TGTGCCAGCAGCCCGGGCGGGGCCTGGGGCTACACCTTC. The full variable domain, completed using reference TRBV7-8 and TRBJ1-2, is GAGVSQSPRYKVAKRGQDVALRCDPISGHVSLFWYQQALGQGPEFLTYFQNEAQLDKSGLPSDRFFAERPEGSVSTLKIQRTQQEDSAVYLCASSPGGAWGYTFGSGTRLTVV.

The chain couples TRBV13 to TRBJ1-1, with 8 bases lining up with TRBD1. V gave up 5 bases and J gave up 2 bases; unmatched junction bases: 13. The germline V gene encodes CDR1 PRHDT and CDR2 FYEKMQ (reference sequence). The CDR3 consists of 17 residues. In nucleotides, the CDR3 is TGTGCCAGCAGCCCCTCATTAGGACAGGGACGAAACACTGAAGCTTTCTTT. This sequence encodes CASSPSLGQGRNTEAFF.

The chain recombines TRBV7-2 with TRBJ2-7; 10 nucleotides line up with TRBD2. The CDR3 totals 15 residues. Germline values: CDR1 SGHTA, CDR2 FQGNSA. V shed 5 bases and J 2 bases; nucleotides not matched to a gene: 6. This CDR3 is CASSPTSGIAYEQYF. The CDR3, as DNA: TGTGCCAGCAGCCCTACTAGCGGGATTGCCTACGAGCAGTACTTC.

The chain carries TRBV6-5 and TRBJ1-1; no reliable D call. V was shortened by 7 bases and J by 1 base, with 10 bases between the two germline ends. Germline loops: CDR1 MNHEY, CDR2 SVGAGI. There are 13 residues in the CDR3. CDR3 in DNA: TGTGCCAGCACTACGAGGGCGAACACTGAAGCTTTCTTT. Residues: CASTTRANTEAFF.

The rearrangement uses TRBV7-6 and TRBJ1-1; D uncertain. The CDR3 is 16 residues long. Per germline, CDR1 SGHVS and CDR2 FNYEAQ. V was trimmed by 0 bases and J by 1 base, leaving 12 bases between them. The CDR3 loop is CASSLAPQVANTEAFF. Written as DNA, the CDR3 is TGTGCCAGCAGCTTAGCCCCGCAGGTTGCGAACACTGAAGCTTTCTTT.

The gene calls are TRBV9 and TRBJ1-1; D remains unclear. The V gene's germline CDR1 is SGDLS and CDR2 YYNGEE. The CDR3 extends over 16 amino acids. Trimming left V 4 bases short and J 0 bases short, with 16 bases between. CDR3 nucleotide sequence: TGTGCCAGCAGCCCCCGGGGTAGTGACCTGAACACTGAAGCTTTCTTT. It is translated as CASSPRGSDLNTEAFF. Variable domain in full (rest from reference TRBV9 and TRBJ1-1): DSGVTQTPKHLITATGQRVTLRCSPRSGDLSVYWYQQSLDQGLQFLIQYYNGEERAKGNILERFSAQQFPDLHSELNLSSLELGDSALYFCASSPRGSDLNTEAFFGQGTRLTVV.

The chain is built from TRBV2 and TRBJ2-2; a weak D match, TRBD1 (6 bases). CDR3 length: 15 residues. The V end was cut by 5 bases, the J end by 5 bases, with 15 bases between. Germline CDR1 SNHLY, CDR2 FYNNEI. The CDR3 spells CASSMSGALTGELFF. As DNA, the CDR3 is TGTGCCAGCAGTATGTCAGGGGCACTTACCGGGGAGCTGTTTTTT.

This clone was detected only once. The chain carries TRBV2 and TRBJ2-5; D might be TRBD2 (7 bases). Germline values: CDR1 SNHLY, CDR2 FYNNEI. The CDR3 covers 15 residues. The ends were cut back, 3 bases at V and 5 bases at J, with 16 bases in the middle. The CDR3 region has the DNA TGTGCCAGCAGTGAGCGGGGGCCATCCGGGGAGACCCAGTACTTC. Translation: CASSERGPSGETQYF.